Below, one TCR beta chain is given with its context. This clone's antigen is unknown. Base qualities are missing; no much larger clone stands one base away. This sample is drawn from a study of cytomegalovirus exposure and HLA in healthy donors (dated by TCRdb to 2017 to 2019). About the study as a whole: An earlier analysis of about 560 of the donors reported under 300 Gb of sequence data and 100 million to 120 million unique TCR beta sequences obtained from around 190 million T cells. Roughly 300 gigabases of sequencing data and 80 million or so unique TCR sequences were included in an early release covering 550 to 800 HLA-typed donors. Of the 398 genotyped donors, roughly 80% were placed in the genetic ancestry cluster associated with self-reported Caucasian donors. The study was designed to test whether signatures of past pathogen exposure could be identified by cataloging public T cell receptors. The study profiled the T cell repertoires of approximately 700 subjects by immunosequencing and related them to cytomegalovirus serostatus. Along with the approximately 700-subject first cohort, a separate validation cohort of over a hundred different subjects was used. To predict cytomegalovirus infection status, the study combined high-throughput TCR immunosequencing, statistical association of individual TCRs with disease status, and machine learning. In a later analysis, previously published TCR beta repertoires from several hundred donors were re-analyzed and high-resolution HLA genotyping was added so that TCR occurrence patterns could be studied. In the later analysis, no new phenotypic data were used to find candidate immune exposures; instead, reliance was placed on TCR beta sequences and their occurrence across donors. In an earlier analysis of roughly 540 of the donors, high-throughput TCR beta sequencing was used to judge whether each TCR beta V gene segment behaved as functional or pseudogenic. Donor age, sex, ethnicity and CMV serostatus were compiled together with the repertoire data. Genome-wide SNP genotypes for about 65% of the 666 donors were used in a later genetic analysis, which treated that subset as a discovery cohort. All discovery cohort repertoires had been generated on a single sequencing platform. Both class I and class II loci were covered by HLA typing, at four-digit resolution. The number of typed donors differed by locus: roughly 629-630 for A, B, C, DRB1 and DQB1; 522 for DQA1; some 590 for DPA1; and about 470 for DPB1. Four to six DR-DQ haplotypes were handled as single units for association and clustering, since linkage in the cohort was strong. Among roughly 400 genotyped donors of the cohort, an average of roughly 230,000 unique TCR beta nucleotide sequences was sequenced per donor, of which 15% to 20% were non-productive. On the study overall, not on this receptor specifically: Because some donors lacked HLA typing at each locus, the association tests relied only on the typed subset. Three of the identified cytomegalovirus-associated TCR beta chains were confirmed in vitro to be specific for cytomegalovirus antigens. In a later analysis, HLA-associated TCR beta chains were found to be more clonally expanded and to have lower generation probabilities than equally common non-associated chains. A total of 150 or so TCR beta chains were listed by the study as associated with cytomegalovirus. In a later genetic analysis, a missense DCLRE1C variant was associated with V-gene and J-gene trimming of TCR beta chains, and the association was replicated in an independent cohort. Strong co-occurrence of HLA alleles, especially DR and DQ, made assigning TCR associations to individual alleles difficult. For the cohort, immune exposure information was limited to CMV serostatus. According to a later analysis, TCR association rates differed among HLA loci, with DRB1 alleles showing the most associated TCRs and HLA-C alleles showing the fewest. Roughly uniform sequencing depth across donors was assumed in presence/absence analyses, although this assumption may not hold. Compared with the roughly 670-donor mean, donors in an Asian-associated ancestry cluster had fewer N-insertions in productive TCRs, according to a later genetic analysis. The authors suggested that the approach could potentially be extended to other disease states and immunological phenotypes. Correlated functional status among segregating V segments might reflect linkage disequilibrium, but an unknown experimental factor could not be ruled out. In a later analysis, most CMV-associated TCR beta chains were found to appear HLA-restricted, with HLA associations seemingly driven largely by CMV exposure. The cohort was sequenced for TCR beta chains only, and without alpha or paired-chain data the features that could be detected were limited. A later analysis associated some 17,000 TCR beta sequences with specific HLA alleles at a false discovery rate of 0.05. A cluster of highly shared sequence variants was judged likely to be a technical artifact of the sequencing pipeline. An earlier analysis of 587 of the donors showed that most TCR beta V segments appeared in productive rearrangements either about 87% or about 30% of the time, which broadly matched IMGT annotations. The earlier analysis of nearly 600 of the donors excluded approximately 17 rarely observed V segments, including chromosome 9 orphons, because counts were too low. A further reported finding was that TCR beta sequences accurately predicted the HLA-A and HLA-B alleles for most subjects in the first cohort. Some IMGT-functional V segments, including TRBV6-2 and TRBV6-3, could not be told apart with the 87-base-pair reads, so those segments were excluded. Several of the top co-occurrence clusters appeared to be linked to parvovirus B19, influenza, CMV and Epstein-Barr virus, according to a later analysis. The classifier was reported to diagnose cytomegalovirus status with high specificity and sensitivity in both the original and validation cohorts. Most TCR sequences were seen in very few donors, while some public TCRs were found in many individuals.

The CDR3 runs 17 amino acids, cysteine and phenylalanine included. Only the CDR3 portion is preserved as DNA: 51 bases, with reading frame beginning at the first base. Per the germline V gene (reference sequence), LNHNV is the CDR1 and YYDKDF is the CDR2. Cut back by 1 base and 5 bases, the V and J ends lie 21 bases apart. In total, 630 or so healthy bone marrow donors made up the cohort. Cohort members were all nominally healthy when sampled, although unrecorded immune exposures were likely present. The donor tested CMV seropositive and was one of the 289 seropositive cohort members. Each donor provided a peripheral blood sample, and peripheral blood mononuclear cells were used for TCR beta sequencing. Genomic DNA extraction from the blood cell samples was performed with the Qiagen DNeasy Blood Extraction Kit. Library construction relied on the immunoSEQ multiplex PCR assay. For the multiplex PCR, a mixture combining 60 forward primers for TCR Vbeta segments and 13 reverse primers for TCR Jbeta segments was used. A multiplex PCR assay on genomic DNA amplified the CDR3 region of rearranged TCR beta genes. The Illumina HiSeq System was used to sequence the amplified TCR beta libraries as 87-base-pair reads. Per the original workflow: Across the roughly 700 repertoires, a later analysis counted 60 million to 90 million unique TCR beta chains, 9.5 million to 13 million of which were shared by at least two donors. Raw reads were error-corrected and collapsed into unique sequences by a nearest-neighbor algorithm in which closely related sequences were merged to remove PCR and sequencing errors. Alignment of CDR3 sequences to IMGT reference sequences was used to assign V, D and J gene segments. For a sequence to be retained, at least a six-nucleotide match to both a V gene segment and a J gene segment was required. A rearrangement counted as productive if the CDR3 had no stop codons and remained in frame with V and J, and every other rearrangement counted as non-productive. Following IMGT convention, CDR3 was defined as the stretch from the second conserved V-encoded cysteine to the conserved J-encoded phenylalanine. The earlier analysis of about 570 of the donors excluded any sequence lacking an unambiguous match to a single V gene segment. An earlier analysis of fewer than 750 of the donors classified V segments as functional when productive rearrangements were above 56.7% and as segregating when the standard deviation between donors was above 5%. A statistical classification framework was built to diagnose cytomegalovirus status from the catalog of TCR beta chain sequences. V and J gene assignment, in a later analysis, came from comparing TCR nucleotide sequences with IMGT/GENE-DB human TR gene sequences. Using the TCRdist pipeline, a later analysis assigned CDR3 sequences along with most-parsimonious VDJ recombination scenarios. In a later analysis, each TCR beta chain was defined by its CDR3 amino acid sequence together with its V-gene family, and reads without a unique V-gene family were excluded. To address suspected cross-contamination and a sequencing artifact, a later analysis removed around 590 highly shared, low-generation-probability nucleotide sequences. In a later analysis, a clonal expansion index was calculated for each public chain from normalized within-repertoire ranks of inferred template counts. Generation probabilities in a later analysis came from a VDJ recombination model fitted to out-of-frame rearrangements, and those results were checked against IGoR. A later analysis scored TCR-TCR, TCR-HLA and TCR-CMV co-occurrence with hypergeometric tests, applying a repertoire-size bias correction to TCR pairs. In a later analysis, false discovery rates were estimated by permuting HLA or CMV assignments 20 times. In a later analysis, co-occurring TCRs were grouped using DBSCAN, and TCRdist sequence similarity was added for clustering within HLA-allele-positive subsets. Co-occurrence clustering excluded repertoires with fewer than 30,000 or more than 120,000 public chains, plus five with anomalous nucleotide sharing. The table comes from immuneACCESS by way of TCRdb, which keeps in-frame sequences with V and J called. Part of the clones is missing from these tables; in studies checked, under half for an unresolved V gene and the rest for unknown reasons. V and J calls and clone size are those listed in that table; D and trimming were worked out from the DNA. The sample table contains more than 150,000 clones; only one count was recorded for about four fifths of them. The top ten clones comprise 1% of the sample.

The receptor chain draws on TRBV15 and TRBJ2-7; the D region possibly corresponds to TRBD2 (5 bases align). The receptor was derived from a woman between 50 and 59 years old in good health and CMV-seropositive. Sequences were obtained from PBMCs. CDR3 reads: CATSRGPSEGAYDEQYF. The sequence in DNA is TGTGCCACCAGCAGAGGCCCCTCCGAGGGAGCCTATGACGAGCAGTACTTC.